Presented here are 8 T cell receptor beta chains from one specimen sequenced in a study of Ad26.COV2.S vaccination and SARS-CoV-2 variants. Using immunoSEQ multiplex PCR, the repertoire was profiled, and TCRdb retains in-frame clones only, with some absent. Of roughly 180,000 clones listed, around 85% were seen once; the top ten hold 5% to 7%. The starting material was peripheral blood, obtained after recovery from COVID-19. The receptor set was obtained from a human donor who had recovered from COVID-19.

This chain joins TRBV5-4 and TRBJ1-2, with 7 bases matching TRBD1. Germline CDR1 reads SGHNT; CDR2 reads YYREEE (reference sequence). The V segment lost 2 bases and the J segment 3 bases; nucleotides outside the gene matches: 4. The CDR3 runs 14 residues. The CDR3 region has the DNA TGTGCCAGCAGCTTACAGGGGTTGGACTATGGCTACACCTTC. Its protein product is CASSLQGLDYGYTF.

The chain uses TRBV7-2 and TRBJ2-3; 8 nucleotides agree with TRBD1. The CDR3 has 15 amino acids. Germline V gene lookup returns CDR1 SGHTA and CDR2 FQGNSA. V lost 5 bases and J lost 2; bases outside the gene matches: 6. CDR3 nucleotide sequence: TGTGCCAGCAGCACGGACAGGGCCCACACAGATACGCAGTATTTT. Translated: CASSTDRAHTDTQYF.

This clone came up a few times. CDR3 region: CASSPTGSDSPLHF. The DNA of the CDR3 is TGCGCCAGCAGTCCGACAGGGTCGGATTCACCCCTCCACTTT. The chain joins TRBV4-1 to TRBJ1-6; 7 positions agree with TRBD1. Per the germline V gene, CDR1 is MGHRA and CDR2 is YSYEKL. CDR3 length: 14 residues. The junction had 7 bases not matched to a gene; V was cut back by 6 bases and J by 8 bases.

The rearrangement uses TRBV7-3 and TRBJ1-5; 9 bases map to TRBD1. Germline lookup yields CDR1 SGHTA and CDR2 FQGTGA. The ends lost 3 bases at V and 2 bases at J; junction bases unmatched: 20. The CDR3 sequence is 21 residues long. DNA of the CDR3: TGTGCCAGCAGCTTCACTTCAACCGGGACAGGGCATTGCGTCGGCAATCAGCCCCAGCATTTT. Translating it yields CASSFTSTGTGHCVGNQPQHF.

The chain is built from TRBV5-4 and TRBJ1-2; TRBD1 agrees at 7 bases. The junction had 3 bases not matched to a gene; V was cut back by 3 bases and J by 4 bases. The CDR3 spans 13 residues. Germline V gene lookup returns CDR1 SGHNT and CDR2 YYREEE (reference sequence). The CDR3 nucleotides read TGTGCCAGCAGCTGGGCAGGGGGCTATGGCTACACCTTC. This encodes CASSWAGGYGYTF.

V usage is TRBV27 and J usage is TRBJ2-1; 7 positions agree with TRBD2. The CDR3 runs 12 residues. V gave up 6 bases and J gave up 10 bases; unmatched junction bases: 6. Looked up from germline, CDR1 is MNHEY and CDR2 is SMNVEV (reference sequence). The CDR3 sequence is CASSHSGPEQFF. DNA of the CDR3: TGTGCCAGCAGCCATAGCGGGCCGGAGCAGTTCTTC.

This clone was observed a few times. The chain combines TRBV7-3 with TRBJ1-3, with 9 bases aligning to TRBD1. Germline V gene sequence: CDR1 SGHTA, CDR2 FQGTGA. The CDR3 covers 16 residues. Trimming cost V 5 bases and J 1 base; bases outside gene matches: 6. The CDR3 loop reads CASSPTGGNSGNTIYF. As DNA, the CDR3 is TGTGCCAGCAGCCCGACAGGGGGGAATTCTGGAAACACCATATATTTT.

This sequence joins TRBV4-1 and TRBJ2-3, with 8 bases matching TRBD1. The germline V gene has CDR1 MGHRA and CDR2 YSYEKL. This CDR3 comprises 16 residues. J gave up 1 base and V 4 bases, and 7 bases lay outside the gene matches. Here the CDR3 reads CASSPGQGKGTDTQYF. For the CDR3, the DNA is TGCGCCAGCAGCCCCGGACAGGGTAAGGGCACAGATACGCAGTATTTT.